These 14 T cell receptor beta chains were all obtained from the same sample, sequenced in a study of T cells after somatic rescue of genetic block. Profiling relied on immunoSEQ multiplex PCR, and the TCRdb table lists in-frame clones only, not all of them. This sample has tens of thousands of clones; 90% to 96% occur once, and the top ten carry around 0.078%. Sequenced input: peripheral blood mononuclear cells (PBMCs). The source of these receptors is a child under two years old.

J is TRBJ2-1 and V is TRBV5-1; TRBD1 is a possible D gene (5 bases). Germline V gene data show CDR1 as SGHRS and CDR2 as YFSETQ. Trimming cost V 3 bases and J 8 bases, with 15 bases left between them. There are 14 residues in the CDR3. The CDR3 loop reads CASSSYTRVDEQFF. Here the CDR3 DNA reads TGCGCCAGCAGCTCTTACACCAGGGTGGATGAGCAGTTCTTC.

The chain is built from TRBV19 and TRBJ1-5; possible D gene TRBD1, 5 bases. This CDR3 has 14 amino acids. Trimming took off 3 bases at V and 3 bases at J, with 9 bases between the two ends. The germline CDR1 and CDR2 sequences are LNHDA and SQIVND (reference sequence). DNA for the CDR3: TGTGCCAGTAGTATCAGGACAAACAATCAGCCCCAGCATTTT. Translating gives CASSIRTNNQPQHF.

The chain is built from TRBV6-5 and TRBJ2-7, with 12 bases lining up with TRBD2. The junction had 4 bases not matched to a gene; V was cut back by 5 bases and J by 5 bases. The CDR3 has 14 amino acids. Germline CDR1 is MNHEY and CDR2 is SVGAGI. CDR3 residues: CASSPSGRANEQYF. In nucleotides, the CDR3 is TGTGCCAGCAGTCCTAGCGGGAGGGCCAACGAGCAGTACTTC.

V usage is TRBV11-2 and J usage is TRBJ2-5, with TRBD1 matching over 10 bases. The germline V gene encodes CDR1 SGHAT and CDR2 FQNNGV. V was pared by 3 bases and J by 5 bases, with 6 bases of the junction left unmatched. The CDR3 spans 15 residues. The CDR3 loop is CASSLGQGTGETQYF. CDR3 DNA: TGTGCCAGCAGCTTGGGACAGGGGACGGGGGAGACCCAGTACTTC. The whole variable domain, remainder taken from reference TRBV11-2 and TRBJ2-5, is EAGVAQSPRYKIIEKRQSVAFWCNPISGHATLYWYQQILGQGPKLLIQFQNNGVVDDSQLPKDRFSAERLKGVDSTLKIQPAKLEDSAVYLCASSLGQGTGETQYFGPGTRLLVL.

CDR3 DNA: TGTGCCAGTAGTATCGCAGGGCCCTATGGCTACACCTTC. Protein: CASSIAGPYGYTF. This chain links TRBV19 with TRBJ1-2, with D possibly TRBD1 on 5 matching bases. V dropped 3 bases and J dropped 4 bases, with 9 bases sitting between them. The CDR3 has 13 residues. CDR1 and CDR2 from the germline V gene are LNHDA and SQIVND (reference sequence).

The chain recombines TRBV4-1 with TRBJ1-5, with TRBD1 matching over 9 bases. Germline-derived CDR1 and CDR2 are MGHRA and YSYEKL. V lost 4 bases, J lost 2 bases, and 9 bases stayed unmatched. CDR3 length equals 17 residues. DNA for the CDR3: TGCGCCAGCAGCCGTTTACTTAGGACAGGGGGCAATCAGCCCCAGCATTTT. Residues: CASSRLLRTGGNQPQHF.

The CDR3 bases are TGTGCCAGCAGCGTTACTAGCGGGAGGGTAGATACGCAGTATTTT. Amino acid sequence: CASSVTSGRVDTQYF. The chain combines TRBV9 with TRBJ2-3; 13 bases match TRBD2. The CDR3 consists of 15 residues. Germline lookup yields CDR1 SGDLS and CDR2 YYNGEE. V lost 2 bases to trimming and J lost 5 bases; unmatched junction nucleotides: 2. Based on the CDR3 plus reference TRBV9 and TRBJ2-3, the full variable domain is DSGVTQTPKHLITATGQRVTLRCSPRSGDLSVYWYQQSLDQGLQFLIQYYNGEERAKGNILERFSAQQFPDLHSELNLSSLELGDSALYFCASSVTSGRVDTQYFGPGTRLTVL.

V gene TRBV7-2 combines with J gene TRBJ1-2; tentative D call: TRBD1 (5 bases). The ends were cut back, 1 base at V and 3 bases at J, with 6 bases in the middle. The CDR3 totals 13 residues. Germline CDR1 reads SGHTA; CDR2 reads FQGNSA. CDR3 loop: CASSLGRDYGYTF. The CDR3 coding sequence is TGTGCCAGCAGCTTAGGCAGGGACTATGGCTACACCTTC.

Only one count was recorded for this clone. The J gene is TRBJ2-3, the V gene TRBV6-1, with D hard to call. Germline-derived CDR1 and CDR2 are MNHNS and SASEGT. Trimming left V 10 bases short and J 2 bases short, with 13 bases between. The CDR3 contains 13 residues. CDR3 bases: TGTGCCATCCCCAGTCAGTACACAGATACGCAGTATTTT. It specifies CAIPSQYTDTQYF.

This clone was observed a few times. The V gene is TRBV12-5, the J gene TRBJ1-2, with 7 bases matching TRBD1. The length of the CDR3 is 12 residues. Trimming cost V 1 base and J 7 bases; bases outside gene matches: 0. Germline CDR1 reads LGHNT; CDR2 reads FRNRAP. The CDR3 region has the DNA TGTGCTAGTGGTTTGGGACAGGGTGGCTACACCTTC. Translation: CASGLGQGGYTF.

V and J are TRBV7-2 and TRBJ2-1, with a tentative D call TRBD2 (6 bases). Per germline, CDR1 SGHTA and CDR2 FQGNSA. V was clipped by 4 bases and J by 4 bases, with 14 bases between them. The CDR3 sequence is 15 residues long. For the CDR3, the DNA is TGTGCCAGCAGCTCCGGGACTGGGGTTTACAATGAGCAGTTCTTC. It is translated as CASSSGTGVYNEQFF.

The rearrangement uses TRBV7-9 and TRBJ2-3; D perhaps matches TRBD1 (6 bases). The CDR3 length is 13 residues. Germline V CDR1 and CDR2: SEHNR, FQNEAQ (reference sequence). V lost 5 bases and J lost 2, with 8 bases in between. The CDR3 loop is CASSPGHTDTQYF. CDR3 sequence (DNA): TGTGCCAGCAGCCCGGGACACACAGATACGCAGTATTTT.

This sequence joins TRBV10-3 and TRBJ2-7, with D possibly TRBD1 on 5 matching bases. Between the trimmed V and J ends, which lost 6 bases and 0 bases, there was a span of 6 bases. The CDR3 runs 12 residues. The germline V gene encodes CDR1 ENHRY and CDR2 SYGVKD. CDR3 residues: CAIRTDSYEQYF. The CDR3 DNA reads as TGTGCCATCAGGACAGACTCCTACGAGCAGTACTTC.

The genes are TRBV19 and TRBJ2-1; D is unresolved. V dropped 3 bases and J dropped 3 bases, with 12 bases sitting between them. The germline V gene has CDR1 LNHDA and CDR2 SQIVND (reference sequence). CDR3 length: 15 amino acids. CDR3 in amino acids: CASSIKWLVYNEQFF. CDR3 coding DNA: TGTGCCAGTAGTATCAAGTGGCTAGTCTACAATGAGCAGTTCTTC. Looking up the rest from reference TRBV19 and TRBJ2-1 gives the full variable domain: DGGITQSPKYLFRKEGQNVTLSCEQNLNHDAMYWYRQDPGQGLRLIYYSQIVNDFQKGDIAEGYSVSREKKESFPLTVTSAQKNPTAFYLCASSIKWLVYNEQFFGPGTRLTVL.